What follows are 20 T cell receptor beta chains derived from one specimen sequenced in a study of regulatory T cells in long-lasting Graves disease (dated by TCRdb to the early 2020s). The intended sense of this specimen's time point label: persistent/refractory GD, antithyroid drugs over 5 years with positive TRAb. RNA was extracted from PBMCs in TRIzol for both TCR sequencing and RNA sequencing. The library was built by means of multiplex PCR. The instrument given in TCRdb is Illumina HiSeq 4000. iRepertoire HTBI primers and Arm-PCR amplification of CDR3 regions were used to construct TCR beta libraries. The public sequencing data were trimmed at Q25 with fastp and processed into clonotypes with MiXCR by TCRdb, which kept only in-frame beta chains. A single entry per CDR3 protein holds the most common genes and DNA from its merged rows. The sample profile shows under 500,000 distinct CDR3 sequences; roughly 20% of them were found once. The ten largest clones add up to over 7.5% of the sample.

The sample here was peripheral blood mononuclear cells (PBMCs), taken when the disease was refractory, from a patient treated with antithyroid drugs. Receptor source: a female donor with Graves disease.

The chain has TRBV19 and TRBJ2-2, with 13 bases that match TRBD2. This CDR3 has 17 amino acids. J lost 5 bases, V lost 5 bases, and 8 bases had no gene match. The V gene's germline CDR1 is LNHDA and CDR2 SQIVND (reference sequence). The CDR3 reads CASSPGLAGVYTGELFF. As DNA, the CDR3 is TGTGCCAGTAGTCCCGGACTAGCGGGAGTCTATACCGGGGAGCTGTTTTTT.

This clonotype was detected ten times or more. V gene TRBV11-2 combines with J gene TRBJ2-2, with 9 bases matching TRBD2. Per germline, CDR1 SGHAT and CDR2 FQNNGV. J was trimmed by 2 bases and V by 6 bases; bases with no gene match: 7. The CDR3 runs to 16 residues. The CDR3 bases are TGTGCCAGCAGTCTCGGGACTAGCTACAACACCGGGGAGCTGTTTTTT. Protein sequence: CASSLGTSYNTGELFF. Drawing the rest from reference TRBV11-2 and TRBJ2-2, the complete variable domain is EAGVAQSPRYKIIEKRQSVAFWCNPISGHATLYWYQQILGQGPKLLIQFQNNGVVDDSQLPKDRFSAERLKGVDSTLKIQPAKLEDSAVYLCASSLGTSYNTGELFFGEGSRLTVL.

This clonotype was detected ten times or more. V is TRBV10-3 and J is TRBJ1-5, with 11 bases identical to TRBD1. Germline V gene lookup returns CDR1 ENHRY and CDR2 SYGVKD. The ends lost 6 bases at V and 6 bases at J; junction bases unmatched: 4. The CDR3 loop spans 14 amino acids. The CDR3 DNA reads TGTGCCATCAGCTCCGGGACAGGGGGTCAGCCCCAGCATTTT. Amino acids: CAISSGTGGQPQHF.

The rearrangement uses TRBV28 and TRBJ2-3; TRBD1 might be the D (5 bases). This CDR3 contains 16 residues. Germline V gives CDR1 MDHEN, CDR2 SYDVKM. V was pared by 2 bases and J by 2 bases, with 14 bases between. CDR3 amino acids: CASSLGASILTDTQYF. The CDR3 DNA sequence: TGTGCCAGCAGTTTAGGGGCTTCTATCCTCACAGATACGCAGTATTTT.

This clonotype was observed many times. J is TRBJ1-1 and V is TRBV18; TRBD1 matches at 9 bases. Germline trimming cut 3 bases from V and 4 bases from J; bases unmatched to any gene: 9. This CDR3 spans 16 amino acids. Germline values: CDR1 KGHSH, CDR2 LQKENI. The CDR3 spells CASSPGQGPELTEAFF. For the CDR3, the DNA is TGTGCCAGCTCACCCGGACAGGGGCCTGAGCTCACTGAAGCTTTCTTT.

V is TRBV6-1 and J is TRBJ2-2; either TRBD1 or TRBD2 may fit D (5 bases each). The germline CDR1 and CDR2 sequences are MNHNS and SASEGT. V was cut by 8 bases and J by 5 bases, with 18 bases left in between. The CDR3 runs to 15 residues. The CDR3 DNA is TGTGCCAGCCGAGGGGCAGTCAGAAGAACCGGGGAGCTGTTTTTT. Translating it yields CASRGAVRRTGELFF.

This clonotype appeared a few times. The chain recombines TRBV5-1 with TRBJ1-4; the D is unclear. Germline CDR1 reads SGHRS; CDR2 reads YFSETQ. Trimming shortened V by 0 bases and J by 3 bases, and 9 bases separated the two germline ends. There are 15 residues in the CDR3. The CDR3 here is CASSLVGSANEKLFF. CDR3 coding DNA: TGCGCCAGCAGCTTGGTGGGGTCTGCTAATGAAAAACTGTTTTTT.

This clonotype was detected only a few times. CDR3 nucleotide sequence: TGTGCCAGCAGAGAGACAGGGGGCTTTGGTAATTCACCCCTCCACTTT. This translates into CASRETGGFGNSPLHF. This chain uses TRBV6-1 with TRBJ1-6, with 10 bases matching TRBD1. The J segment lost 6 bases and the V segment lost 6 bases, leaving 8 bases of the junction unmatched. Germline CDR1 reads MNHNS; CDR2 reads SASEGT. The CDR3 runs 16 residues.

The rearrangement links TRBV7-3 to TRBJ2-3, with D unresolved. V gave up 5 bases and J gave up 2 bases, with 8 bases separating them. Germline loops: CDR1 SGHTA, CDR2 FQGTGA. The CDR3 has 13 residues. In nucleotides, the CDR3 is TGTGCCAGCAGCCTGGATCTCACAGATACGCAGTATTTT. It specifies CASSLDLTDTQYF.

This clonotype has at least ten counts. This sequence joins TRBV28 and TRBJ2-7; TRBD2 matches at 11 bases. CDR3 length equals 13 residues. The germline gives CDR1 MDHEN, CDR2 SYDVKM. The V gene end was trimmed by 7 bases and the J gene end by 3 bases; junction bases not matched to a gene: 2. The CDR3 sequence: CASTGTSGYEQYF. CDR3 DNA: TGTGCCAGCACCGGGACTAGCGGCTACGAGCAGTACTTC.

This clonotype was counted only a few times. This chain links TRBV6-1 with TRBJ1-1; maybe TRBD1 (6 bases). Per germline, CDR1 MNHNS and CDR2 SASEGT. The ends were cut back, 1 base at V and 1 base at J, with 10 bases in the middle. CDR3 length: 15 amino acids. CDR3 DNA: TGTGCCAGCAGTGAAGTAGTCAGGGGGAACACTGAAGCTTTCTTT. Its protein is CASSEVVRGNTEAFF.

The chain employs TRBV10-3 and TRBJ1-5; TRBD1 might be the D (6 bases). The germline V gene encodes CDR1 ENHRY and CDR2 SYGVKD. The length of the CDR3 is 15 residues. The V and J ends lost 3 bases and 7 bases respectively, with 16 bases between them. CDR3 sequence reads: CAISELGGYRQPQHF. The CDR3 DNA is TGTGCCATCAGTGAACTAGGGGGGTACCGGCAGCCCCAGCATTTT.

This clonotype was seen more than once but under ten times. At one of its ends the junction is not consistent with the germline gene, which may arise from a read error. CDR3 coding DNA: TGTGCCAGCAGTTTCGGGACAGGGGTTTCATTTTTT. Translated: CASSFGTGVSFF. V usage is TRBV28 and J usage is TRBJ1-5; 10 nucleotides line up with TRBD1. Germline assignment: CDR1 MDHEN and CDR2 SYDVKM. This CDR3 comprises 12 residues.

To note about this clonotype: Possible read error: a much larger clone is one base away. The gene calls are TRBV28 and TRBJ2-7, with 7 bases lining up with TRBD1. The CDR3 loop spans 12 amino acids. The germline gives CDR1 MDHEN, CDR2 SYDVKM. The DNA for the CDR3 is TGTGCCAGCAGTATTAACAGGGGCGAGCAGTGCTTC. Translation gives CASSINRGEQCF.

At least ten counts were recorded for this clonotype. The V and J genes are TRBV6-9 and TRBJ2-7, with a weak D call TRBD2 (6 bases). The CDR3 has 15 amino acids. Germline V gene lookup returns CDR1 MNHGY and CDR2 SVAAGI. V gave up 3 bases and J gave up 2 bases, with 14 bases separating them. The CDR3 DNA reads TGTGCCAGCAGTTACTATGTGGAGGGCACCTACGAGCAGTACTTC. It encodes CASSYYVEGTYEQYF.

In its sample, this clonotype was seen a few times. The chain couples TRBV5-1 to TRBJ1-6, with TRBD1 matching 11 bases. CDR1 and CDR2 from the germline V gene are SGHRS and YFSETQ. Losses at the gene ends were 0 bases for V and 8 bases for J; bases not matched to a gene: 4. The CDR3 has 16 amino acids. DNA of the CDR3: TGCGCCAGCAGCTTGGTGGGGACAGGGGGAGATTCACCCCTCCACTTT. Translated, it gives CASSLVGTGGDSPLHF.

This clonotype was found a few times. The chain uses TRBV5-1 and TRBJ2-2; 8 positions match TRBD1. The germline V gene encodes CDR1 SGHRS and CDR2 YFSETQ. The CDR3 loop spans 15 amino acids. The V gene end was trimmed by 7 bases and the J gene end by 5 bases; junction bases not matched to a gene: 10. CDR3 in amino acids: CASRNQGALTGELFF. The CDR3 nucleotides read TGCGCCAGCCGAAATCAGGGGGCATTGACCGGGGAGCTGTTTTTT. The full variable domain, its missing parts supplied by reference TRBV5-1 and TRBJ2-2, is KAGVTQTPRYLIKTRGQQVTLSCSPISGHRSVSWYQQTPGQGLQFLFEYFSETQRNKGNFPGRFSGRQFSNSRSEMNVSTLELGDSALYLCASRNQGALTGELFFGEGSRLTVL.

J is TRBJ2-2 and V is TRBV27; D possibly corresponds to TRBD2 (5 bases). Trimming stripped 6 bases from V and 5 bases from J, with 13 bases between. The CDR3 spans 14 residues. Germline CDR1 MNHEY, CDR2 SMNVEV (reference sequence). The CDR3, as DNA: TGTGCCAGCAGACGAGGGATTCGGACCGGGGAGCTGTTTTTT. Its protein is CASRRGIRTGELFF.

This clonotype was seen at least ten times. V is TRBV6-1 and J is TRBJ2-5; TRBD1 aligns across 8 bases. This CDR3 is built from 13 residues. V lost 7 bases and J lost 6; bases outside the gene matches: 7. CDR1 is MNHNS, CDR2 SASEGT, per germline. CDR3 in amino acids: CASTWTGMKTQYF. The CDR3 nucleotides are TGTGCCAGCACCTGGACAGGGATGAAGACCCAGTACTTC.

This clonotype occurred many times. The chain has TRBV20-1 and TRBJ2-7; D possibly corresponds to TRBD1 (6 bases). Germline assignment: CDR1 DFQATT and CDR2 SNEGSKA (reference sequence). Trimming removed 1 base from V and 6 bases from J, with 16 bases in between. The CDR3 loop spans 14 amino acids. This CDR3 is CSARVGRGRVEQYF. In DNA, the CDR3 is TGCAGTGCTAGAGTAGGCAGGGGAAGGGTCGAGCAGTACTTC.